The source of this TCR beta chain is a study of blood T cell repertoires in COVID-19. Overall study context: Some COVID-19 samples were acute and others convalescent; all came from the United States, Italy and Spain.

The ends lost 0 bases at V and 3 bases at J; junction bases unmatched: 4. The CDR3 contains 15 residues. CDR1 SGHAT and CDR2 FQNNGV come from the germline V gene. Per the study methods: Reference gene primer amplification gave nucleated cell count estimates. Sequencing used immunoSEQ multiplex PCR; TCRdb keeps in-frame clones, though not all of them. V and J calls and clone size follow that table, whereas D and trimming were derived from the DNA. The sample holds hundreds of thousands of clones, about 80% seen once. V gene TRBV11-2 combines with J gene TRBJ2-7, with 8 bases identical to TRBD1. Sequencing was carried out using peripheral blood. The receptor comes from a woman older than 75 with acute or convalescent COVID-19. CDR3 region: CASSLDPGGSYEQYF. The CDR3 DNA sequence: TGTGCCAGCAGCTTAGATCCAGGGGGCAGCTACGAGCAGTACTTC.